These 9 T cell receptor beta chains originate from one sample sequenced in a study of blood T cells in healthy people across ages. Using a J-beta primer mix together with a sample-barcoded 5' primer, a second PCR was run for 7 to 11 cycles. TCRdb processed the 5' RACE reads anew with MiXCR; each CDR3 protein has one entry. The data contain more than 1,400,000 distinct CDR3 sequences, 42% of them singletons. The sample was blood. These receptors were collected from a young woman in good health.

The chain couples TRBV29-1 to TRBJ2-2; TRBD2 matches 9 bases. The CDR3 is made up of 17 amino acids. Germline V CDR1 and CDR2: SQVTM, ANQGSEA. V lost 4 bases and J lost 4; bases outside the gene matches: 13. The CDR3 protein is CSVGRGGLAGFTGELFF. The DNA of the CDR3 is TGCAGCGTTGGGAGAGGGGGGCTAGCGGGATTCACCGGGGAGCTGTTTTTT.

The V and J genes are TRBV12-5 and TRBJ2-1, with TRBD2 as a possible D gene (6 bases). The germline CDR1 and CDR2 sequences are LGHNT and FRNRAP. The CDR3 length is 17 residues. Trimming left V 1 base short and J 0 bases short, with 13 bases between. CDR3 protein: CASGLGPSASSYNEQFF. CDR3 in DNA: TGTGCTAGTGGTTTGGGGCCTAGCGCGAGCTCCTACAATGAGCAGTTCTTC.

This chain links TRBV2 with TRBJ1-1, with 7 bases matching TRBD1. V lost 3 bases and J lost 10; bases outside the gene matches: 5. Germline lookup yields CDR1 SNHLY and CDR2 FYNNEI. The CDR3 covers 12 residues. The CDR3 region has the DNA TGTGCCAGCAGTGACAGGGGGGGAGTAGCTTTCTTT. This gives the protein CASSDRGGVAFF.

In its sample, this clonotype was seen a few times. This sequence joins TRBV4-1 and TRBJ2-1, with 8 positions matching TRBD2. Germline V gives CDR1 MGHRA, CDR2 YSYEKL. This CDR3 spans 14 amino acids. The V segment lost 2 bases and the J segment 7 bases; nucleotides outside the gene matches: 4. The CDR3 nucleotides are TGCGCCAGCAGCCAAACCGGGACTAGGAATGAGCAGTTCTTC. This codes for CASSQTGTRNEQFF.

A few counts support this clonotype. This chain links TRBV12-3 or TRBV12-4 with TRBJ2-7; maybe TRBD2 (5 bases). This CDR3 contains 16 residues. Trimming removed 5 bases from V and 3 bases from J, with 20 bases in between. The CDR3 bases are TGTGCCAGCAGTCCCCCTATAACAACGGGAATCTACGAGCAGTACTTC. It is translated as CASSPPITTGIYEQYF.

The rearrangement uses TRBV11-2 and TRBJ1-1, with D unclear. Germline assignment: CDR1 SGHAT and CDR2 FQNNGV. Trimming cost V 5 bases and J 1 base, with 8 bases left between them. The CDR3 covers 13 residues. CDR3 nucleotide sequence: TGTGCCAGCAGCGTAACAGCGAACACTGAAGCTTTCTTT. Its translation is CASSVTANTEAFF. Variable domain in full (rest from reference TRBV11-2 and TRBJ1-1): EAGVAQSPRYKIIEKRQSVAFWCNPISGHATLYWYQQILGQGPKLLIQFQNNGVVDDSQLPKDRFSAERLKGVDSTLKIQPAKLEDSAVYLCASSVTANTEAFFGQGTRLTVV.

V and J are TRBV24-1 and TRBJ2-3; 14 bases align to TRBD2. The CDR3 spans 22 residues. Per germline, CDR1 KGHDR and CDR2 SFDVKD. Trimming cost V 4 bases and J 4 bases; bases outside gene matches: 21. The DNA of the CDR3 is TGTGCCACCAGTGAACCCACAAACAGACTAGCGGGGGGGCCTTGGCAAGCAGATACGCAGTATTTT. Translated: CATSEPTNRLAGGPWQADTQYF.

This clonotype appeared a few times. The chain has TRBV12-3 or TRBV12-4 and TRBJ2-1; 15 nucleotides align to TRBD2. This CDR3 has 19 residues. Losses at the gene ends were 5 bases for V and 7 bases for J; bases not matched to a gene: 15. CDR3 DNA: TGTGCCAGCAGTGTTCCGGGGACTAGCGGGGGGCGAGGGACAAATGAGCAGTTCTTC. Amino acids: CASSVPGTSGGRGTNEQFF.

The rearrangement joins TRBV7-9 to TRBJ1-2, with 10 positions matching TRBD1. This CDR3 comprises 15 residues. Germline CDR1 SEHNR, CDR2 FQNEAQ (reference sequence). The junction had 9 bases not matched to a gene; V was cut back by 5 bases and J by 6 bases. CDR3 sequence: CASSPQGQGVDGYTF. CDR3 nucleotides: TGTGCCAGCAGCCCCCAAGGACAGGGGGTAGATGGCTACACCTTC.